These 7 T cell receptor beta chains were all obtained from the same sample, sequenced in a study of T-cell reconstitution after alpha-beta-depleted transplantation in children. Unique molecular identifiers were used in preparing the TCRbeta library. TCRdb re-analysed the PCR reads in MiXCR, keeping a single row per CDR3 protein. Of a few hundred thousand distinct CDR3 sequences listed, roughly 20% were seen once; the top ten hold approximately 3.9%. The source was PBMCs from the stem cell graft donor, collected from the stem cell graft. The receptors come from a human donor who donated a stem cell graft to a child with acute myeloid leukemia.

This clonotype came up a few times. The chain is built from TRBV4-1 and TRBJ2-3, with TRBD1 matching 7 bases. With 3 bases clipped from V and 5 bases from J, the junction kept 8 bases outside the gene matches. The CDR3 spans 15 residues. The germline gives CDR1 MGHRA, CDR2 YSYEKL. DNA of the CDR3: TGCGCCAGCAGCCAGACCAGGGGGAAGGGAGATACGCAGTATTTT. Encoded protein: CASSQTRGKGDTQYF.

This rearrangement joins TRBV6-5 to TRBJ2-5; no firm D call. CDR1 and CDR2 (germline): MNHEY, SVGAGI. The V gene lost 0 bases and the J gene lost 1 base, with 9 bases spanning the gap. CDR3 length: 15 residues. CDR3 in DNA: TGTGCCAGCAGTTACTCGAGTGGCGTCCAAGAGACCCAGTACTTC. It is translated as CASSYSSGVQETQYF.

The rearrangement uses TRBV25-1 and TRBJ2-7; tentative D call: TRBD1 (5 bases). The germline V gene has CDR1 MGHDK and CDR2 SYGVNS. Trimming took off 2 bases at V and 3 bases at J, with 14 bases between the two ends. The CDR3 extends over 15 amino acids. CDR3 nucleotide sequence: TGTGCCAGCAGTGAAATAGGGGTAGCAGGCTACGAGCAGTACTTC. Its translation is CASSEIGVAGYEQYF.

This clonotype has at least ten counts. The chain has TRBV20-1 and TRBJ1-3; no clear D gene. The length of the CDR3 is 16 residues. Trimming cost V 3 bases and J 0 bases, with 15 bases left between them. Germline CDR1 DFQATT, CDR2 SNEGSKA (reference sequence). CDR3 in amino acids: CSARQAPINSGNTIYF. The CDR3 region has the DNA TGCAGTGCTAGGCAGGCGCCAATTAACTCTGGAAACACCATATATTTT.

This clonotype was observed a few times. The CDR3 coding sequence is TGTGCCAGCAGCTACAAGGGTAGCGGGAGGGTAGGGGAGACCCAGTACTTC. Its protein product is CASSYKGSGRVGETQYF. The rearrangement links TRBV27 to TRBJ2-5; TRBD2 matches 11 bases. Germline-derived CDR1 and CDR2 are MNHEY and SMNVEV (reference sequence). J gave up 5 bases and V 6 bases, and 14 bases lay outside the gene matches. The CDR3 runs 17 residues.

The rearrangement joins TRBV24-1 to TRBJ2-4; 9 positions agree with TRBD1. The CDR3 contains 18 residues. The germline gives CDR1 KGHDR, CDR2 SFDVKD. The V segment lost 4 bases and the J segment 3 bases; nucleotides outside the gene matches: 12. The CDR3 region is CATSEPPGTGISKNIQYF. The CDR3 nucleotides are TGTGCCACCAGTGAACCGCCTGGGACAGGGATTAGCAAAAACATTCAGTACTTC.

The V gene is TRBV4-2, the J gene TRBJ1-1, with D possibly being TRBD1 (5 bases). V lost 0 bases and J lost 1, with 12 bases in between. This CDR3 has 16 amino acids. Germline V gene sequence: CDR1 LGHNA, CDR2 YNFKEQ. For the CDR3, the DNA is TGTGCCAGCAGCCAAGATAAGGGGCGGGCGAACACTGAAGCTTTCTTT. It codes for CASSQDKGRANTEAFF.